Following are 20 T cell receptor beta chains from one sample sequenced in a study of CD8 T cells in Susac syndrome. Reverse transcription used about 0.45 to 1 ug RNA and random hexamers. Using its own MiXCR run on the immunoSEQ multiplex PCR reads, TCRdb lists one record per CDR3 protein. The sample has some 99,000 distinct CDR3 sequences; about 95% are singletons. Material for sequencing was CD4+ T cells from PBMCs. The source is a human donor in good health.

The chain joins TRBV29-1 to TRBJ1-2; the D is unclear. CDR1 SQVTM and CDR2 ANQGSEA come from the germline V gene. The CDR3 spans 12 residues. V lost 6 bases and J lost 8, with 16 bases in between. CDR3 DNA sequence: TGCAGCGTGGACCCTCAGAGCGGAGGCTACACCTTC. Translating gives CSVDPQSGGYTF.

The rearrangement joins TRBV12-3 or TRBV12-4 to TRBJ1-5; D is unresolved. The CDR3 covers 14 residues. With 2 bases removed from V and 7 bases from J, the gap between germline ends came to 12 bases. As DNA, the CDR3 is TGTGCCAGCAGTTTACTCGGGCTAAGGCAGCCCCAGCATTTT. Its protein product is CASSLLGLRQPQHF.

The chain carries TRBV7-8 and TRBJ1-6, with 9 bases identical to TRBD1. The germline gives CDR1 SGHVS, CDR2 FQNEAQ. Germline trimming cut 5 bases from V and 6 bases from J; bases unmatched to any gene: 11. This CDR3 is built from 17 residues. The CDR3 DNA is TGTGCCAGCAGCCAAAATCCGGGACAGGGTCTTAATTCACCCCTCCACTTT. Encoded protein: CASSQNPGQGLNSPLHF.

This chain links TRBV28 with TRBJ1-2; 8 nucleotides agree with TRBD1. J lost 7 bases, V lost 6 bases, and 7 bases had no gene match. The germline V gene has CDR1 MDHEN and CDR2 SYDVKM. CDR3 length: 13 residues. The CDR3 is CASSADRVRGYTF. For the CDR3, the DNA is TGTGCCAGCAGCGCGGACAGGGTTCGTGGCTACACCTTC.

CDR3 nucleotide sequence: TGTGCCATCAGCCTGGACAGTTATGGCTACACCTTC. Its translation: CAISLDSYGYTF. This sequence joins TRBV10-3 and TRBJ1-2, with D possibly matching TRBD1 (6 bases). Germline V gene lookup returns CDR1 ENHRY and CDR2 SYGVKD. With 6 bases removed from V and 5 bases from J, the gap between germline ends came to 10 bases. The CDR3 runs to 12 residues.

The CDR3 DNA reads TGTGCCAGCAGTCTAGTGGGGGGCTACGAGCAGTACTTC. Protein: CASSLVGGYEQYF. This chain connects TRBV27 to TRBJ2-7; maybe TRBD2 (6 bases). The CDR3 runs 13 residues. Trimming removed 5 bases at V and 3 bases at J, with 11 bases between. Germline V gene lookup returns CDR1 MNHEY and CDR2 SMNVEV (reference sequence).

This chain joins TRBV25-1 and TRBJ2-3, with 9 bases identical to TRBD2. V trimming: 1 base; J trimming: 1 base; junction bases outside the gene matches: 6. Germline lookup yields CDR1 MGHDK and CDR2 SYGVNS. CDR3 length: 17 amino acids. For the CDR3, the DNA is TGTGCCAGCAGTGAATCCGTGATAGCGGGGGGCACAGATACGCAGTATTTT. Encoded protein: CASSESVIAGGTDTQYF.

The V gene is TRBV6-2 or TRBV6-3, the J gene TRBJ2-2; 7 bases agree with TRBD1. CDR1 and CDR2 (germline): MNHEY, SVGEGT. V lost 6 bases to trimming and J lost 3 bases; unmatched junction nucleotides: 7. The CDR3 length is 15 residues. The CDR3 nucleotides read TGTGCCAGCAGCCCGGGACAGACATACACCGGGGAGCTGTTTTTT. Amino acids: CASSPGQTYTGELFF.

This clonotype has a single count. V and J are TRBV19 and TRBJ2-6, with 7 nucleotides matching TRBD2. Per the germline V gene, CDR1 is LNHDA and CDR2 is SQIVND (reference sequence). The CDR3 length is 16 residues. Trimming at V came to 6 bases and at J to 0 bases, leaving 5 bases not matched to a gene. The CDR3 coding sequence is TGTGCCAGTAGGCCCGGGGGGATCTCTGGGGCCAACGTCCTGACTTTC. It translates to CASRPGGISGANVLTF. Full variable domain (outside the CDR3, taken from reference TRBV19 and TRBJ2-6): DGGITQSPKYLFRKEGQNVTLSCEQNLNHDAMYWYRQDPGQGLRLIYYSQIVNDFQKGDIAEGYSVSREKKESFPLTVTSAQKNPTAFYLCASRPGGISGANVLTFGAGSRLTVL.

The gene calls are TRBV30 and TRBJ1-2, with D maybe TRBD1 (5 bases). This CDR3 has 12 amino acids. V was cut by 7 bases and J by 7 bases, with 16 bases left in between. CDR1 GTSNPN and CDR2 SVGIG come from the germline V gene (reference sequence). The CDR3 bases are TGTGCCTCCCAATGGGGGGAACGTGGCTACACCTTC. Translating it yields CASQWGERGYTF.

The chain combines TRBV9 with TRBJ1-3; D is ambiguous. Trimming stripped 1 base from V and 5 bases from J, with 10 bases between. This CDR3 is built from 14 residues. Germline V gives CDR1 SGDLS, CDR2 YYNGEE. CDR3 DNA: TGTGCCAGCAGCGTAAACCCCCTGCGAAACACCATATATTTT. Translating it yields CASSVNPLRNTIYF.

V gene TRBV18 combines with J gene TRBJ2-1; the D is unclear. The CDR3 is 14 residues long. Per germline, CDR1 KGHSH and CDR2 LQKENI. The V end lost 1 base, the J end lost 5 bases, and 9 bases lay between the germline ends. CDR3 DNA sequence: TGTGCCAGCTCACCACAGCGTACCAACAATGAGCAGTTCTTC. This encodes CASSPQRTNNEQFF.

This chain's CDR3 is CASSDPGGRGPYEQYF. CDR3 DNA: TGTGCCAGCAGCGACCCGGGAGGCAGGGGGCCGTACGAGCAGTACTTC. This chain uses TRBV6-2 or TRBV6-3 with TRBJ2-7; the D gene is possibly TRBD1 (8 bases). CDR1 MNHEY and CDR2 SVGEGT come from the germline V gene. With 6 bases removed from V and 4 bases from J, the gap between germline ends came to 22 bases. This CDR3 is 16 amino acids long.

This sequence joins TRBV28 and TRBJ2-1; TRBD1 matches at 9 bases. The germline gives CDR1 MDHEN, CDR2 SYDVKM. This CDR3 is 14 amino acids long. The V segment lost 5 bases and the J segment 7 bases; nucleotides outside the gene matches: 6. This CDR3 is CASSPPGQGNEQFF. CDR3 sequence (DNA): TGTGCCAGCAGTCCCCCGGGACAGGGAAATGAGCAGTTCTTC.

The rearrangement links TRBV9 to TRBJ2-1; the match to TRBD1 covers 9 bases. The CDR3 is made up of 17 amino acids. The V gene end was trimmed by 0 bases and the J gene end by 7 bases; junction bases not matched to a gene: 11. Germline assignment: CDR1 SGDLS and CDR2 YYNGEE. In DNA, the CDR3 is TGTGCCAGCAGCGTAGGGGACAGGGCCCCTCCTAGGAATGAGCAGTTCTTC. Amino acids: CASSVGDRAPPRNEQFF.

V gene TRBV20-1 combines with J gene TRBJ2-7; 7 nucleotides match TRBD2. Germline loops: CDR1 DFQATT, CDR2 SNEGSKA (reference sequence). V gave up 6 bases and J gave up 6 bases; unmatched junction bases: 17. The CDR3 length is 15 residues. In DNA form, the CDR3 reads TGCAGTGCCCCTTATCAAGGGACTACCACTGCCGAGCAGTACTTC. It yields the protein CSAPYQGTTTAEQYF.

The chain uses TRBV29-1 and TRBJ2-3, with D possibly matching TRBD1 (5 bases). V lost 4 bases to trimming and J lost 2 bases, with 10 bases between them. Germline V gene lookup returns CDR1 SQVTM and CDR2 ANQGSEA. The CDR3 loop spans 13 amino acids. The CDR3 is CSVVGRATDTQYF. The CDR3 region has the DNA TGCAGCGTTGTTGGCAGGGCCACAGATACGCAGTATTTT.

Written as DNA, the CDR3 is TGTGCCAGTAGCCCAGCCCGGACAGATACGCAGTATTTT. It translates to CASSPARTDTQYF. The V call is TRBV19, the J call TRBJ2-3; unclear D gene. The CDR3 consists of 13 residues. V gave up 6 bases and J gave up 3 bases, with 10 bases separating them. CDR1 LNHDA and CDR2 SQIVND come from the germline V gene (reference sequence). The variable domain in full, completed from reference TRBV19 and TRBJ2-3, reads DGGITQSPKYLFRKEGQNVTLSCEQNLNHDAMYWYRQDPGQGLRLIYYSQIVNDFQKGDIAEGYSVSREKKESFPLTVTSAQKNPTAFYLCASSPARTDTQYFGPGTRLTVL.

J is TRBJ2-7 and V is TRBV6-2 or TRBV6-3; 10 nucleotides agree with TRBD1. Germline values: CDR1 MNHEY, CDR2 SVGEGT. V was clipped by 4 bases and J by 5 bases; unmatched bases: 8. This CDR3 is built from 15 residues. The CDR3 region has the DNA TGTGCCAGCAGTTCGCCGGGACAGGGGAGTCACGAGCAGTACTTC. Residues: CASSSPGQGSHEQYF.

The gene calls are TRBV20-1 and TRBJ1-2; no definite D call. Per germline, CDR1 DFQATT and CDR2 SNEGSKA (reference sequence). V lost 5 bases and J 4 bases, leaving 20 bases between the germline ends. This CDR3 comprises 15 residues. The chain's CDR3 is CSAPAGPENGYGYTF. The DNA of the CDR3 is TGCAGTGCTCCTGCCGGACCCGAGAACGGCTATGGCTACACCTTC.